The 27 T cell receptor beta chains listed next were all sequenced from one sample in a study of blood T cell repertoires in COVID-19. Clones were sequenced by immunoSEQ multiplex PCR, and TCRdb holds only the in-frame ones, with some missing. This table has approximately 200,000 clones, 86% appearing once. Specimen: PBMCs or T cells enriched from blood (not recorded which). These receptors originate from a woman aged 30 to 39 who had recovered from COVID-19.

The genes are TRBV6-1 and TRBJ1-5; D might be TRBD1 (5 bases). Germline V gene sequence: CDR1 MNHNS, CDR2 SASEGT. V was pared by 0 bases and J by 6 bases, with 6 bases between. There are 13 residues in the CDR3. In nucleotides, the CDR3 is TGTGCCAGCAGTGAAGCAGGGGCTCAGCCCCAGCATTTT. Translated: CASSEAGAQPQHF.

This chain uses TRBV28 with TRBJ2-5; the D gene is possibly TRBD1 (5 bases). Germline CDR1 and CDR2: MDHEN and SYDVKM. V was cut by 3 bases and J by 2 bases, with 13 bases left in between. The CDR3 extends over 15 amino acids. The DNA for the CDR3 is TGTGCCAGCAGTTTCCAGGGAAGGAGACAAGAGACCCAGTACTTC. Amino acids: CASSFQGRRQETQYF. The full variable domain, with the rest looked up from reference TRBV28 and TRBJ2-5, is DVKVTQSSRYLVKRTGEKVFLECVQDMDHENMFWYRQDPGLGLRLIYFSYDVKMKEKGDIPEGYSVSREKKERFSLILESASTNQTSMYLCASSFQGRRQETQYFGPGTRLLVL.

As for this clone: This sample includes further DNA sequences coding for the same CDR3. The chain is built from TRBV28 and TRBJ1-3; D call uncertain. Germline CDR1 reads MDHEN; CDR2 reads SYDVKM. This CDR3 region has 14 residues. Trimming left V 5 bases short and J 2 bases short, with 10 bases between. CDR3 sequence: CASSPRGAGNTIYF. CDR3 in DNA: TGTGCCAGCAGTCCCCGGGGAGCTGGAAACACCATATATTTT.

This sequence joins TRBV7-8 and TRBJ2-7; 7 nucleotides align to TRBD1. With V trimmed by 5 bases and J by 5 bases, 9 bases remained unmatched. This CDR3 contains 14 residues. Germline-derived CDR1 and CDR2 are SGHVS and FQNEAQ. CDR3 sequence reads: CASSTRQGTNEQYF. In nucleotides, the CDR3 is TGTGCCAGCAGCACCCGACAGGGAACGAACGAGCAGTACTTC.

The rearrangement uses TRBV11-1 and TRBJ1-1, with no clear D. Germline values: CDR1 SGHAT, CDR2 FQDESV (reference sequence). Trimming took 3 bases from V and 2 from J, leaving 10 bases between them. The CDR3 has 14 residues. CDR3 coding DNA: TGTGCCAGCAGCTTCGGCAGAGGTAACACTGAAGCTTTCTTT. Its protein is CASSFGRGNTEAFF.

This chain links TRBV6-5 with TRBJ2-6, with D perhaps TRBD1 (6 bases). Germline-derived CDR1 and CDR2 are MNHEY and SVGAGI. CDR3 size: 15 residues. Trimming pared 6 bases from V and 2 bases from J, leaving 11 bases between. CDR3 sequence reads: CASRTGKAGANVLTF. The CDR3 DNA sequence: TGTGCCAGCAGAACAGGGAAGGCTGGGGCCAACGTCCTGACTTTC.

This clone appeared once. The rearrangement uses TRBV18 and TRBJ1-3; the D is unclear. V was shortened by 3 bases and J by 1 base, with 16 bases between the two germline ends. The CDR3 length is 17 residues. The V gene's germline CDR1 is KGHSH and CDR2 LQKENI. This chain's CDR3 is CASSPVGLTVSGNTIYF. The CDR3 nucleotides read TGTGCCAGCTCACCGGTAGGACTTACAGTATCTGGAAACACCATATATTTT.

This sequence joins TRBV6-5 and TRBJ2-7; weak D call: TRBD2 (5 bases). The CDR3 has 15 residues. V shed 6 bases and J shed 5 bases, with 20 bases lying between them. Germline CDR1 reads MNHEY; CDR2 reads SVGAGI. The CDR3 nucleotides read TGTGCCAGCAGACTAGACGGATATCCACCCCACGAGCAGTACTTC. It is translated as CASRLDGYPPHEQYF.

Concerning this clone itself: In the same sample, other DNA sequences code for this CDR3. This chain connects TRBV28 to TRBJ1-5, with D possibly matching TRBD1 (6 bases). The germline V and J ends were trimmed by 5 bases and 4 bases, with 9 bases remaining between them. The CDR3 spans 13 residues. Germline CDR1 MDHEN, CDR2 SYDVKM. This chain's CDR3 is CASSTGSNQPQHF. DNA of the CDR3: TGTGCCAGCAGTACAGGGTCAAATCAGCCCCAGCATTTT.

The V and J genes are TRBV12-3 or TRBV12-4 and TRBJ2-1, with TRBD2 as a possible D gene (6 bases). CDR3 length: 13 amino acids. Deletions cut 10 bases from V and 0 bases from J, with 10 bases between. DNA for the CDR3: TGTGCCACAACGGGAGTCTCCTACAATGAGCAGTTCTTC. As protein: CATTGVSYNEQFF.

The CDR3 is CASSAGLAEAFF. The CDR3 nucleotides read TGTGCCAGCAGTGCAGGACTCGCTGAAGCTTTCTTT. This sequence joins TRBV6-6 and TRBJ1-1, with no clear D. The CDR3 has 12 amino acids. CDR1 MNHNY and CDR2 SVGAGI come from the germline V gene (reference sequence). With 5 bases removed from V and 6 bases from J, the gap between germline ends came to 10 bases.

The J gene is TRBJ1-1, the V gene TRBV28; D is possibly TRBD1 (5 bases). V shed 0 bases and J shed 4 bases, with 9 bases lying between them. There are 14 residues in the CDR3. CDR1 and CDR2 from the germline V gene are MDHEN and SYDVKM. This CDR3 is CASSLWAGLTEAFF. The CDR3 nucleotides read TGTGCCAGCAGTTTATGGGCAGGGCTCACTGAAGCTTTCTTT. Using reference TRBV28 and TRBJ1-1 for the parts outside the CDR3, the full variable domain is DVKVTQSSRYLVKRTGEKVFLECVQDMDHENMFWYRQDPGLGLRLIYFSYDVKMKEKGDIPEGYSVSREKKERFSLILESASTNQTSMYLCASSLWAGLTEAFFGQGTRLTVV.

The V gene is TRBV2, the J gene TRBJ2-5, with D unresolved. This CDR3 has 12 residues. Trimming removed 5 bases at V and 5 bases at J, with 9 bases between. Germline lookup yields CDR1 SNHLY and CDR2 FYNNEI. In DNA, the CDR3 is TGTGCCAGCAGTCGGTACCTGGAGACCCAGTACTTC. As protein: CASSRYLETQYF.

CDR3 nucleotide sequence: TGTGCCAGCAGCTTCGCTAGCGGGGGCTACAATGAGCAGTTCTTC. Translation: CASSFASGGYNEQFF. V and J are TRBV7-9 and TRBJ2-1; TRBD2 matches 10 bases. CDR1 is SEHNR, CDR2 FQNEAQ, per germline (reference sequence). The CDR3 consists of 15 residues. V shed 3 bases and J 3 bases; nucleotides not matched to a gene: 2.

This chain joins TRBV19 and TRBJ1-2, with D possibly TRBD1 on 6 matching bases. This CDR3 has 13 residues. The germline gives CDR1 LNHDA, CDR2 SQIVND (reference sequence). V gave up 3 bases and J gave up 5 bases, with 10 bases separating them. The CDR3 DNA is TGTGCCAGTAGTATCCCCAGGGGTTATGGCTACACCTTC. This translates into CASSIPRGYGYTF.

The chain is built from TRBV10-1 and TRBJ1-1, with D perhaps TRBD1 (6 bases). Germline V lookup: CDR1 WNHNN, CDR2 SYGVQD (reference sequence). V dropped 4 bases and J dropped 1 base, with 13 bases sitting between them. This CDR3 comprises 15 residues. This CDR3 reads CASSAGGTSNTEAFF. CDR3 in DNA: TGCGCCAGCAGTGCCGGTGGGACATCGAACACTGAAGCTTTCTTT.

The rearrangement joins TRBV5-5 to TRBJ1-5, with 7 bases matching TRBD1. This CDR3 spans 16 amino acids. Losses at the gene ends were 0 bases for V and 7 bases for J; bases not matched to a gene: 10. CDR1 is SGHKS, CDR2 YYEKEE, per germline (reference sequence). This CDR3 reads CASSLEPGDSQQPQHF. The CDR3 DNA is TGTGCCAGCAGCTTGGAACCGGGGGACAGCCAACAGCCCCAGCATTTT.

In this sample, this clone turned up many times. The rearrangement uses TRBV24-1 and TRBJ2-3, with 8 bases that match TRBD2. CDR1 is KGHDR, CDR2 SFDVKD, per germline. Unmatched junction bases numbered 2, after V lost 1 base and J lost 3 bases. The CDR3 loop spans 15 amino acids. As DNA, the CDR3 is TGTGCCACCAGTGATTTAGCGGGAGAGACAGATACGCAGTATTTT. It yields the protein CATSDLAGETDTQYF.

In this sample, this clone turned up once. The chain carries TRBV3-1 (or the pseudogene TRBV3-2) and TRBJ1-6; 8 nucleotides agree with TRBD1. The CDR3 extends over 18 amino acids. Germline V gene lookup returns CDR1 LGHDT and CDR2 YNNKEL (reference sequence). With 6 bases clipped from V and 0 bases from J, the junction kept 10 bases outside the gene matches. The CDR3 loop reads CASRPTGGPSSYNSPLHF. The CDR3 coding sequence is TGTGCCAGCAGGCCCACAGGGGGACCTAGCTCCTATAATTCACCCCTCCACTTT.

For this clone: This CDR3 is also generated by other DNA sequences in the sample. The chain is built from TRBV18 and TRBJ2-5, with TRBD2 as a possible D gene (6 bases). The CDR3 contains 13 residues. V shed 3 bases and J shed 1 base, with 6 bases lying between them. Per the germline V gene, CDR1 is KGHSH and CDR2 is LQKENI. The CDR3 sequence: CASSPGGQETQYF. The CDR3 nucleotides are TGTGCCAGCTCACCGGGGGGCCAAGAGACCCAGTACTTC.

V gene TRBV28 combines with J gene TRBJ2-1, with 7 bases lining up with TRBD2. This CDR3 is 16 amino acids long. With V trimmed by 2 bases and J by 5 bases, 9 bases remained unmatched. Germline V lookup: CDR1 MDHEN, CDR2 SYDVKM. The CDR3 DNA reads TGTGCCAGCAGTTTAGACGTCGGCGGGAGTAACAATGAGCAGTTCTTC. Its translation: CASSLDVGGSNNEQFF. The complete variable domain, with remaining parts taken from reference TRBV28 and TRBJ2-1, reads DVKVTQSSRYLVKRTGEKVFLECVQDMDHENMFWYRQDPGLGLRLIYFSYDVKMKEKGDIPEGYSVSREKKERFSLILESASTNQTSMYLCASSLDVGGSNNEQFFGPGTRLTVL.

This clone was seen only a few times. This chain uses TRBV29-1 with TRBJ1-1, with 8 bases identical to TRBD1. Germline CDR1 reads SQVTM; CDR2 reads ANQGSEA. V trimming: 7 bases; J trimming: 5 bases; junction bases outside the gene matches: 6. CDR3 length equals 12 residues. The CDR3 region has the DNA TGCAGCGCATCGACAGGGGTTACTGAAGCTTTCTTT. This encodes CSASTGVTEAFF.

The rearrangement uses TRBV19 and TRBJ2-2, with 9 bases matching TRBD1. Germline CDR1 LNHDA, CDR2 SQIVND (reference sequence). V lost 5 bases, J lost 4 bases, and 8 bases stayed unmatched. The CDR3 runs 16 residues. CDR3: CASSPGTGRGTGELFF. The DNA of the CDR3 is TGTGCCAGTAGTCCAGGGACAGGGAGGGGCACCGGGGAGCTGTTTTTT.

This clone occurred a few times. V is TRBV7-2 and J is TRBJ2-2; a weak D match, TRBD2 (6 bases). This CDR3 is 14 amino acids long. Germline values: CDR1 SGHTA, CDR2 FQGNSA. V was cut by 5 bases and J by 4 bases, with 11 bases left in between. CDR3 in amino acids: CASSTGGPTGELFF. DNA of the CDR3: TGTGCCAGCAGCACCGGGGGACCCACCGGGGAGCTGTTTTTT.

This clone occurred a few times. The rearrangement joins TRBV6-4 to TRBJ2-5, with TRBD2 matching 8 bases. Germline V gives CDR1 MRHNA, CDR2 SNTAGT. This CDR3 region has 15 residues. Losses at the gene ends were 5 bases for V and 2 bases for J; bases not matched to a gene: 7. Written as DNA, the CDR3 is TGTGCCAGCAGTCCTACTAGCGGCGATCAAGAGACCCAGTACTTC. Its translation is CASSPTSGDQETQYF.

This clone was counted many times. This chain uses TRBV4-1 with TRBJ2-1; the match to TRBD2 covers 9 bases. Germline lookup yields CDR1 MGHRA and CDR2 YSYEKL. V gave up 0 bases and J gave up 8 bases; unmatched junction bases: 11. CDR3 length equals 17 residues. This chain's CDR3 is CASSQDAGGTSSHEQFF. Here the CDR3 DNA reads TGCGCCAGCAGCCAAGATGCGGGCGGGACTAGCTCCCATGAGCAGTTCTTC.

V usage is TRBV7-6 and J usage is TRBJ2-1, with 11 bases aligning to TRBD2. Germline loops: CDR1 SGHVS, CDR2 FNYEAQ. CDR3 length: 15 residues. With V trimmed by 5 bases and J by 3 bases, 3 bases remained unmatched. The CDR3 is CASSHGTSGYNEQFF. For the CDR3, the DNA is TGTGCCAGCAGCCACGGGACTAGCGGCTACAATGAGCAGTTCTTC.